A single sample gave rise to the 29 T cell receptor beta chains below, sequenced in a study of blood T cell repertoires in COVID-19 (dated by TCRdb to 2018 to 2021). The library came from the immunoSEQ multiplex PCR assay. TCRdb stores this immuneACCESS table with in-frame sequences only. Part of the clones is absent; in the studies checked, under half of the shortfall reflects unresolved V genes, and no reason is known for the rest. This sample comprises roughly 38,000 clones, about 86% of them detected only once. Of the sample, 55% to 60% is held by the ten largest clones. The sample comprised peripheral blood. The source is a man between 65 and 80 years old with acute or convalescent COVID-19.

The gene calls are TRBV7-2 and TRBJ2-1, with 8 positions matching TRBD2. The J segment lost 3 bases and the V segment lost 1 base, leaving 2 bases of the junction unmatched. This CDR3 spans 15 amino acids. CDR1 SGHTA and CDR2 FQGNSA come from the germline V gene. The CDR3 here is CASSLGLAGYNEQFF. CDR3 nucleotides: TGTGCCAGCAGCTTAGGGCTAGCGGGCTACAATGAGCAGTTCTTC.

The chain carries TRBV27 and TRBJ1-5; the D gene is possibly TRBD1 (5 bases). V dropped 0 bases and J dropped 3 bases, with 21 bases sitting between them. CDR1 MNHEY and CDR2 SMNVEV come from the germline V gene (reference sequence). This CDR3 spans 19 amino acids. The CDR3 protein is CASSLSGRVRAYNNQPQHF. CDR3 sequence (DNA): TGTGCCAGCAGTTTATCAGGAAGAGTCAGGGCGTATAACAATCAGCCCCAGCATTTT.

This clone was counted only a few times. Other DNA sequences in this specimen translate into the identical CDR3. This chain links TRBV6-5 with TRBJ1-5; D is unclear. This CDR3 region has 13 residues. Looked up from germline, CDR1 is MNHEY and CDR2 is SVGAGI. Trimming cost V 3 bases and J 4 bases, with 7 bases left between them. CDR3 bases: TGTGCCAGCAGTTATAGAGGGAATCAGCCCCAGCATTTT. Translated, it gives CASSYRGNQPQHF.

On this clone: A read error may account for a junction end that differs from germline. The chain joins TRBV18 to TRBJ2-1, with 7 bases lining up with TRBD2. Germline-derived CDR1 and CDR2 are KGHSH and LQKENI. This CDR3 has 16 amino acids. The CDR3 loop is CASSPPGRQGGNEQFF. In nucleotides, the CDR3 is TGTGCTAGCTCACCACCCGGGCGTCAGGGAGGGAATGAGCAGTTCTTC.

The chain is built from TRBV6-2 or TRBV6-3 and TRBJ1-2; no clear D gene. The CDR3 has 13 amino acids. Germline CDR1 is MNHEY and CDR2 is SVGEGT. The V and J ends lost 5 bases and 11 bases respectively, with 18 bases between them. This CDR3 is CASSDNQPRRYTF. CDR3 DNA sequence: TGTGCCAGCAGTGACAACCAACCCAGGAGGTACACCTTC.

The J gene is TRBJ1-4, the V gene TRBV4-3; D is ambiguous. This CDR3 contains 16 residues. The germline V and J ends were trimmed by 0 bases and 7 bases, with 15 bases remaining between them. CDR1 and CDR2 from the germline V gene are LGHNA and YSLEER. CDR3 DNA sequence: TGCGCCAGCAGCCAAGAGGTTTTGTCGGGGTTTGAAAAACTGTTTTTT. Amino acids: CASSQEVLSGFEKLFF.

The J gene is TRBJ1-2, the V gene TRBV6-6; 9 bases agree with TRBD1. The CDR3 consists of 14 residues. The germline gives CDR1 MNHNY, CDR2 SVGAGI (reference sequence). J gave up 14 bases and V 4 bases, and 14 bases lay outside the gene matches. CDR3 amino acids: CASSLLTGGGGHTF. The CDR3 DNA follows: TGTGCCAGCAGTTTACTGACAGGGGGTGGAGGGCATACCTTC.

This clone was observed a few times. The gene calls are TRBV6-6 and TRBJ1-4; the D gene is possibly TRBD1 (5 bases). V lost 6 bases and J lost 5, with 13 bases in between. The V gene's germline CDR1 is MNHNY and CDR2 SVGAGI (reference sequence). The CDR3 totals 14 residues. For the CDR3, the DNA is TGTGCCAGCAGACCGGGACTGGTAAATGAAAAACTGTTTTTT. This gives the protein CASRPGLVNEKLFF.

The chain joins TRBV30 to TRBJ1-4, with 8 bases fitting TRBD1. The germline gives CDR1 GTSNPN, CDR2 SVGIG (reference sequence). The length of the CDR3 is 16 residues. Trimming took 4 bases from V and 8 from J; bases not matched to a gene: 15. The CDR3 here is CAWTLRGRGFQEKLFF. The CDR3 nucleotides are TGTGCCTGGACACTCAGGGGGCGGGGGTTCCAAGAAAAACTGTTTTTT.

The chain joins TRBV18 to TRBJ2-1, with 7 bases identical to TRBD2. The germline CDR1 and CDR2 sequences are KGHSH and LQKENI. J was trimmed by 9 bases and V by 0 bases; bases with no gene match: 11. This CDR3 contains 16 residues. The CDR3 is CASSPPAGEGYSEQFF. CDR3 coding DNA: TGTGCCAGCTCACCACCCGCGGGAGAGGGGTATAGTGAGCAGTTCTTC.

The V gene is TRBV7-9, the J gene TRBJ1-5; TRBD1 might be the D (5 bases). The V end lost 1 base, the J end lost 1 base, and 14 bases lay between the germline ends. The CDR3 has 17 amino acids. Per the germline V gene, CDR1 is SEHNR and CDR2 is FQNEAQ (reference sequence). CDR3 nucleotide sequence: TGTGCCAGCAGCTTAGAGGCTGGAGGGGTCAGCAATCAGCCCCAGCATTTT. Its translation is CASSLEAGGVSNQPQHF.

This clone was counted a single time. This chain uses TRBV19 with TRBJ2-2; 10 nucleotides line up with TRBD1. V trimming: 6 bases; J trimming: 7 bases; junction bases outside the gene matches: 11. The germline CDR1 and CDR2 sequences are LNHDA and SQIVND (reference sequence). This CDR3 is built from 16 residues. The CDR3 DNA sequence: TGTGCCAGTAGCACCGGTTGGACAGGGGGGATCGGGGAGCTGTTTTTT. Translated, it gives CASSTGWTGGIGELFF.

This clone was counted a single time. The chain has TRBV9 and TRBJ1-2; D is unresolved. From germline, CDR1 is SGDLS and CDR2 YYNGEE. This CDR3 region has 15 residues. Trimming took off 0 bases at V and 0 bases at J, with 9 bases between the two ends. CDR3 region: CASSVEQAANYGYTF. DNA for the CDR3: TGTGCCAGCAGCGTAGAGCAGGCTGCTAACTATGGCTACACCTTC.

The CDR3 DNA reads as TGCAGCGCGGGACTAGCGGGGGAAACCTACGAGCAGTACTTC. This gives the protein CSAGLAGETYEQYF. This chain links TRBV29-1 with TRBJ2-7; 14 bases map to TRBD2. The CDR3 extends over 14 amino acids. CDR1 SQVTM and CDR2 ANQGSEA come from the germline V gene. V was clipped by 7 bases and J by 2 bases; unmatched bases: 4.

The chain joins TRBV3-1 (or the pseudogene TRBV3-2) to TRBJ2-1, with 8 bases matching TRBD1. In germline, CDR1 is LGHDT, CDR2 YNNKEL (reference sequence). This CDR3 is 16 amino acids long. Trimming at V came to 5 bases and at J to 5 bases, leaving 11 bases not matched to a gene. The CDR3 DNA reads as TGTGCCAGCAGCGCAAGAAGACAGGGGACCAACAATGAGCAGTTCTTC. Translating it yields CASSARRQGTNNEQFF.

CDR3 nucleotides: TGTGCCAGCACTCTAGACAGGGGCACTGGAAACACCATATATTTT. Its protein product is CASTLDRGTGNTIYF. The V gene is TRBV7-2, the J gene TRBJ1-3, with 8 bases that match TRBD1. The CDR3 runs 15 residues. Germline trimming cut 7 bases from V and 2 bases from J; bases unmatched to any gene: 7. Germline V gene data show CDR1 as SGHTA and CDR2 as FQGNSA.

The chain recombines TRBV30 with TRBJ1-5, with TRBD1 as a possible D gene (5 bases). CDR3 length equals 13 residues. With 7 bases removed from V and 5 bases from J, the gap between germline ends came to 15 bases. CDR1 and CDR2 from the germline V gene are GTSNPN and SVGIG (reference sequence). The CDR3 loop reads CAYSQGTDQPQHF. The DNA of the CDR3 is TGTGCCTATTCGCAGGGAACGGATCAGCCCCAGCATTTT.

The chain carries TRBV20-1 and TRBJ2-2; TRBD2 agrees at 9 bases. The CDR3 runs to 15 residues. The V gene's germline CDR1 is DFQATT and CDR2 SNEGSKA (reference sequence). Germline trimming cut 3 bases from V and 7 bases from J; bases unmatched to any gene: 9. CDR3 sequence (DNA): TGCAGTGCTAGTAATGCGGGAGGGCCGAACGGGGAGCTGTTTTTT. Protein product: CSASNAGGPNGELFF.

This clone was recorded only once. V usage is TRBV2 and J usage is TRBJ2-2, with D possibly matching TRBD2 (6 bases). This CDR3 spans 14 amino acids. Looked up from germline, CDR1 is SNHLY and CDR2 is FYNNEI. V lost 6 bases to trimming and J lost 1 base, with 9 bases between them. In DNA form, the CDR3 reads TGTGCCAGCAGGGGAGGATTGAACACCGGGGAGCTGTTTTTT. Amino acids: CASRGGLNTGELFF.

This rearrangement joins TRBV28 to TRBJ1-5; tentatively, D is TRBD1 (5 bases). CDR3 length equals 17 residues. V lost 6 bases and J lost 4, with 22 bases in between. Germline V gene lookup returns CDR1 MDHEN and CDR2 SYDVKM. The CDR3 loop reads CASRLSVPDNQNQPQHF. CDR3 nucleotide sequence: TGTGCCAGCAGACTCTCGGTCCCGGACAATCAAAATCAGCCCCAGCATTTT.

This clone was seen just once. The V gene is TRBV5-8, the J gene TRBJ1-2; unclear D gene. The germline gives CDR1 SGHTS, CDR2 YDEGEE. Trimming stripped 3 bases from V and 1 base from J, with 7 bases between. This CDR3 contains 13 residues. The CDR3: CASSWSFNYGYTF. CDR3 DNA sequence: TGTGCCAGCAGCTGGAGTTTTAACTATGGCTACACCTTC.

The chain joins TRBV5-4 to TRBJ2-7; 7 bases line up with TRBD1. The germline V gene encodes CDR1 SGHNT and CDR2 YYREEE (reference sequence). The CDR3 loop spans 14 amino acids. V lost 6 bases and J lost 6; bases outside the gene matches: 12. CDR3 bases: TGTGCCAGCACTCCCACGAGACAGGGATCCGAGCAGTACTTC. This sequence encodes CASTPTRQGSEQYF.

The genes are TRBV7-9 and TRBJ2-1; 11 positions agree with TRBD2. Germline CDR1 is SEHNR and CDR2 is FQNEAQ (reference sequence). The V segment lost 5 bases and the J segment 5 bases; nucleotides outside the gene matches: 8. There are 16 residues in the CDR3. CDR3 protein: CASSALAGGDDNEQFF. The CDR3 DNA is TGTGCCAGCAGCGCCCTAGCGGGGGGCGATGACAATGAGCAGTTCTTC.

The V gene is TRBV18, the J gene TRBJ2-1; D possibly corresponds to TRBD1 (6 bases). Between the trimmed V and J ends, which lost 5 bases and 1 base, there was a span of 6 bases. The V gene's germline CDR1 is KGHSH and CDR2 LQKENI. There are 13 residues in the CDR3. The CDR3 coding sequence is TGTGCCAGCTCAACAGGGTCCTACAATGAGCAGTTCTTC. It specifies CASSTGSYNEQFF.

The genes are TRBV18 and TRBJ1-2, with TRBD1 as a possible D gene (6 bases). Germline values: CDR1 KGHSH, CDR2 LQKENI. This CDR3 comprises 14 residues. Between the trimmed V and J ends, which lost 1 base and 5 bases, there was a span of 11 bases. This CDR3 reads CASSPLGARYGYTF. CDR3 in DNA: TGTGCCAGCTCACCACTGGGGGCACGGTATGGCTACACCTTC.

The chain uses TRBV6-5 and TRBJ2-7; 7 bases fit TRBD2. V lost 10 bases and J lost 4; bases outside the gene matches: 10. The germline gives CDR1 MNHEY, CDR2 SVGAGI. This CDR3 region has 13 residues. CDR3: CATLGEGSYEQYF. Written as DNA, the CDR3 is TGTGCCACCCTCGGGGAGGGCTCGTACGAGCAGTACTTC.

The chain joins TRBV5-1 to TRBJ2-1; 7 bases are a match to TRBD2. In germline, CDR1 is SGHRS, CDR2 YFSETQ. J gave up 7 bases and V 4 bases, and 8 bases lay outside the gene matches. The CDR3 is 14 residues long. CDR3 residues: CASSPVWGGNEQFF. The DNA for the CDR3 is TGCGCCAGCAGCCCGGTCTGGGGGGGAAATGAGCAGTTCTTC.

The chain couples TRBV9 to TRBJ1-1, with a possible D match to TRBD1 (6 bases). CDR3 length equals 13 residues. Germline V lookup: CDR1 SGDLS, CDR2 YYNGEE. Trimming took off 4 bases at V and 8 bases at J, with 15 bases between the two ends. DNA of the CDR3: TGTGCCAGCAGCTTCTCGACAGGAGTCGAAGCTTTCTTT. Translated, it gives CASSFSTGVEAFF.

This chain uses TRBV11-2 with TRBJ1-4, with D uncertain. The CDR3 has 15 amino acids. CDR1 is SGHAT, CDR2 FQNNGV, per germline. V dropped 2 bases and J dropped 4 bases, with 11 bases sitting between them. CDR3 bases: TGTGCCAGCAGCTTATTAAGCCCGATTAATGAAAAACTGTTTTTT. It translates to CASSLLSPINEKLFF.